The 9 T cell receptor beta chains below all came from one sample that was sequenced in a study of early T cells in non-severe SARS-CoV-2 infection. TCRdb fed the 5' RACE reads into MiXCR, producing one record per CDR3 protein. The top ten hold approximately 8.1% of the sample, which has 95,000 to 110,000 distinct CDR3 sequences, 11% seen once. The sequenced sample consisted of whole blood. The receptors were sampled from an adult who was a healthcare worker with PCR-confirmed SARS-CoV-2 infection or an uninfected control (not recorded which).

This clonotype occurred once. DNA of the CDR3: TGCAGTGCTAGTCCAGGGTACACTGAAGCTTTCTTT. Its translation is CSASPGYTEAFF. V gene TRBV20-1 combines with J gene TRBJ1-1; possibly TRBD1 for D (5 bases). From germline, CDR1 is DFQATT and CDR2 SNEGSKA (reference sequence). Between the trimmed V and J ends, which lost 3 bases and 3 bases, there was a span of 8 bases. This CDR3 has 12 residues.

The chain recombines TRBV20-1 with TRBJ1-5; D ambiguous. V gave up 4 bases and J gave up 4 bases, with 8 bases separating them. The CDR3 sequence is 12 residues long. Per the germline V gene, CDR1 is DFQATT and CDR2 is SNEGSKA (reference sequence). The CDR3 DNA sequence: TGCAGTGCTATGCCAGCGAATCAGCCCCAGCATTTT. Amino acids: CSAMPANQPQHF.

This clonotype occurred a few times. The rearrangement links TRBV19 to TRBJ1-2; 7 positions match TRBD1. In germline, CDR1 is LNHDA, CDR2 SQIVND (reference sequence). The CDR3 is 14 amino acids. The V segment lost 9 bases and the J segment 6 bases; nucleotides outside the gene matches: 13. In nucleotides, the CDR3 is TGTGCCAGCTCCCTCTCGTACAGGGGCGATGGCTACACCTTC. Encoded protein: CASSLSYRGDGYTF.

This clonotype was counted at least ten times. The chain uses TRBV12-3 or TRBV12-4 and TRBJ2-7; tentative D call: TRBD2 (5 bases). The CDR3 extends over 13 amino acids. Between the trimmed V and J ends, which lost 3 bases and 0 bases, there was a span of 6 bases. The CDR3, as DNA: TGTGCCAGCAGTTTGGGGAGCTCCTACGAGCAGTACTTC. Its translation is CASSLGSSYEQYF.

This clonotype has ten or more counts. The chain uses TRBV4-1 and TRBJ1-5; the D gene is possibly TRBD1 (6 bases). Per germline, CDR1 MGHRA and CDR2 YSYEKL. Trimming took off 1 base at V and 6 bases at J, with 10 bases between the two ends. CDR3 length equals 14 residues. CDR3 protein: CASSQVGQSQPQHF. The CDR3 nucleotides are TGCGCCAGCAGCCAAGTGGGACAATCTCAGCCCCAGCATTTT.

This clonotype came up many times. The chain links TRBV5-1 to TRBJ2-1; the D is unclear. This CDR3 is built from 12 residues. With 0 bases removed from V and 10 bases from J, the gap between germline ends came to 8 bases. CDR1 is SGHRS and CDR2 is YFSETQ in the germline V gene. CDR3 protein: CASSLEAGEQFF. CDR3 coding DNA: TGCGCCAGCAGCTTGGAGGCAGGAGAGCAGTTCTTC.

V is TRBV6-5 and J is TRBJ1-6; D is possibly TRBD1 (6 bases). Germline CDR1 MNHEY, CDR2 SVGAGI. This CDR3 is 15 amino acids long. Trimming took off 4 bases at V and 7 bases at J, with 14 bases between the two ends. CDR3 in amino acids: CASSWGQPLNSPLHF. The CDR3 nucleotides are TGTGCCAGCAGTTGGGGACAACCGCTAAATTCACCCCTCCACTTT.

In this sample, this clonotype turned up a few times. This chain joins TRBV12-3 or TRBV12-4 and TRBJ2-1; TRBD2 matches 8 bases. The CDR3 is 13 residues long. V lost 5 bases and J lost 10; bases outside the gene matches: 7. This CDR3 is CASSPGGGKEQFF. In DNA, the CDR3 is TGTGCCAGCAGTCCCGGGGGGGGGAAAGAGCAGTTCTTC.

This clonotype was observed many times. The V gene is TRBV7-2, the J gene TRBJ2-3; D might be TRBD2 (5 bases). CDR3 length: 14 residues. Trimming shortened V by 5 bases and J by 3 bases, and 12 bases separated the two germline ends. Germline V gives CDR1 SGHTA, CDR2 FQGNSA. CDR3 nucleotide sequence: TGTGCCAGCAGCCAACGACTACCTACAGATACGCAGTATTTT. This gives the protein CASSQRLPTDTQYF. Full variable domain (remainder filled in from reference TRBV7-2 and TRBJ2-3): GAGVSQSPSNKVTEKGKDVELRCDPISGHTALYWYRQSLGQGLEFLIYFQGNSAPDKSGLPSDRFSAERTGGSVSTLTIQRTQQEDSAVYLCASSQRLPTDTQYFGPGTRLTVL.